The 19 T cell receptor beta chains given below trace back to one sample, sequenced in a study of shared clonotypes between healthy human individuals (dated by TCRdb to 2019 to 2021). Library preparation employed the immunoSEQ multiplex PCR assay. The table was pulled from immuneACCESS by TCRdb, which kept in-frame rearrangements only. Such tables lose some clones; where checked, under half of the loss comes from unresolved V genes, and the rest has no known cause. This sample gives about 1.5 million clones in total; roughly 96% of them show up just once. The ten top clones hold approximately 1.1% of the sample. Source material: naive CD4+ T cells sorted from blood. Per the publication, the cell subset or site label means: CD45RA+ positively selected. The receptors were sampled from a young man in good health.

The rearrangement links TRBV6-6 to TRBJ2-1; D may correspond to TRBD1 or TRBD2 (5 bases each). Germline assignment: CDR1 MNHNY and CDR2 SVGAGI (reference sequence). CDR3 length: 16 amino acids. V lost 4 bases to trimming and J lost 0 bases, with 13 bases between them. The CDR3: CASSWDGKYSYNEQFF. CDR3 in DNA: TGTGCCAGCAGTTGGGACGGAAAGTACTCCTACAATGAGCAGTTCTTC.

The genes are TRBV4-3 and TRBJ2-1, with D unclear. V was shortened by 0 bases and J by 6 bases, with 12 bases between the two germline ends. CDR3 length: 15 amino acids. Germline assignment: CDR1 LGHNA and CDR2 YSLEER. The CDR3 nucleotides are TGCGCCAGCAGCCAAGAGGTTGGGGTCCCCAATGAGCAGTTCTTC. Residues: CASSQEVGVPNEQFF.

This chain uses TRBV19 with TRBJ1-5, with TRBD1 as a possible D gene (6 bases). The germline CDR1 and CDR2 sequences are LNHDA and SQIVND (reference sequence). The CDR3 covers 16 residues. The ends were cut back, 3 bases at V and 1 base at J, with 13 bases in the middle. The CDR3 coding sequence is TGTGCCAGTAGTATCATAGGGGGGCCCAGCAATCAGCCCCAGCATTTT. This translates into CASSIIGGPSNQPQHF.

The chain employs TRBV9 and TRBJ2-3; D gene ambiguous. Germline CDR1 SGDLS, CDR2 YYNGEE. Between the trimmed V and J ends, which lost 0 bases and 0 bases, there was a span of 11 bases. The CDR3 contains 16 residues. The chain's CDR3 is CASSVDGGPSTDTQYF. The CDR3 DNA is TGTGCCAGCAGCGTAGATGGCGGTCCTAGCACAGATACGCAGTATTTT.

The rearrangement joins TRBV5-1 to TRBJ1-1; 7 bases agree with TRBD1. Trimming took 3 bases from V and 7 from J; bases not matched to a gene: 15. The CDR3 consists of 16 residues. The V gene's germline CDR1 is SGHRS and CDR2 YFSETQ. Here the CDR3 DNA reads TGCGCCAGCAGCTCGGGGCGGGGAGGGGGCTATGATGAAGCTTTCTTT. Its translation: CASSSGRGGGYDEAFF.

The gene calls are TRBV27 and TRBJ1-2; 9 bases match TRBD1. CDR1 is MNHEY and CDR2 is SMNVEV in the germline V gene (reference sequence). Unmatched junction bases numbered 11, after V lost 3 bases and J lost 3 bases. The CDR3 covers 17 residues. The CDR3 coding sequence is TGTGCCAGCAGTTTCTTGAAAACCGGGACAGGGCACTATGGCTACACCTTC. This translates into CASSFLKTGTGHYGYTF.

The rearrangement joins TRBV28 to TRBJ2-7, with a weak D call TRBD2 (6 bases). The CDR3 runs 14 residues. CDR1 and CDR2 from the germline V gene are MDHEN and SYDVKM. The CDR3: CASLDYSGVAEQYF. CDR3 nucleotides: TGTGCAAGCTTGGACTACTCGGGGGTTGCGGAGCAGTACTTC.

CDR3 amino acids: CASSDRRGSNQPQHF. CDR3 in DNA: TGTGCCAGCAGCGACAGGCGGGGAAGCAATCAGCCCCAGCATTTT. The rearrangement uses TRBV28 and TRBJ1-5; tentatively, D is TRBD1 (6 bases). Trimming took off 6 bases at V and 1 base at J, with 13 bases between the two ends. Per the germline V gene, CDR1 is MDHEN and CDR2 is SYDVKM. This CDR3 has 15 residues.

This clone is a singleton in its sample. One junction end does not reproduce the germline sequence, and a read error may be involved. The rearrangement uses TRBV7-9 and TRBJ2-4, with D unclear. The CDR3 totals 11 residues. The germline V gene has CDR1 SEHNR and CDR2 FQNEAQ (reference sequence). DNA of the CDR3: TGTGCCAGCAGCTTAACCCCGTCTCTGGACTTC. It codes for CASSLTPSLDF.

The rearrangement links TRBV4-3 to TRBJ2-2; a weak D match, TRBD1 (6 bases). CDR1 and CDR2 from the germline V gene are LGHNA and YSLEER. The length of the CDR3 is 15 residues. Trimming removed 0 bases at V and 7 bases at J, with 12 bases between. This CDR3 is CASSQEPGAGGELFF. As DNA, the CDR3 is TGCGCCAGCAGCCAAGAGCCAGGGGCCGGCGGGGAGCTGTTTTTT.

J is TRBJ2-3 and V is TRBV5-6, with D perhaps assigned TRBD1 or TRBD2 (6 bases each). This CDR3 region has 13 residues. CDR1 is SGHDT and CDR2 is YYEEEE in the germline V gene. Trimming removed 7 bases at V and 2 bases at J, with 11 bases between. In DNA form, the CDR3 reads TGTGCCAGCTTAAGGGGGGTCACAGATACGCAGTATTTT. Its translation is CASLRGVTDTQYF.

This chain connects TRBV5-1 to TRBJ2-7; the match to TRBD1 covers 7 bases. The germline V gene has CDR1 SGHRS and CDR2 YFSETQ. After removal of 5 bases from V and 3 bases from J, the junction contained 14 bases not matched to a gene. This CDR3 has 16 amino acids. The CDR3 loop is CASRHDQQGNYYEQYF. CDR3 in DNA: TGCGCCAGCAGACACGATCAACAGGGGAACTACTACGAGCAGTACTTC.

The chain uses TRBV9 and TRBJ1-5; 7 bases align to TRBD1. J was trimmed by 6 bases and V by 5 bases; bases with no gene match: 5. Germline assignment: CDR1 SGDLS and CDR2 YYNGEE. The CDR3 spans 13 residues. CDR3 amino acids: CASSTGVGQPQHF. DNA for the CDR3: TGTGCCAGCAGTACAGGGGTAGGTCAGCCCCAGCATTTT.

CDR3 sequence (DNA): TGTGCCAGCAGTACGGGACTAATGAACACTGAAGCTTTCTTT. Protein sequence: CASSTGLMNTEAFF. The chain is built from TRBV28 and TRBJ1-1, with D possibly being TRBD1 (5 bases). Germline CDR1 is MDHEN and CDR2 is SYDVKM. CDR3 length: 14 residues. V shed 5 bases and J shed 0 bases, with 10 bases lying between them. Complete variable domain (other parts from reference TRBV28 and TRBJ1-1): DVKVTQSSRYLVKRTGEKVFLECVQDMDHENMFWYRQDPGLGLRLIYFSYDVKMKEKGDIPEGYSVSREKKERFSLILESASTNQTSMYLCASSTGLMNTEAFFGQGTRLTVV.

The chain's CDR3 is CASSEGTATNEKLFF. In DNA form, the CDR3 reads TGTGCCAGCAGCGAGGGTACAGCAACTAATGAAAAACTGTTTTTT. This chain connects TRBV11-2 to TRBJ1-4, with D unresolved. V shed 5 bases and J shed 0 bases, with 10 bases lying between them. The CDR3 is 15 amino acids. Germline V gene sequence: CDR1 SGHAT, CDR2 FQNNGV.

The chain employs TRBV5-1 and TRBJ1-4; D is unresolved. This CDR3 is 17 amino acids long. Germline CDR1 is SGHRS and CDR2 is YFSETQ. Between the trimmed V and J ends, which lost 0 bases and 8 bases, there was a span of 20 bases. The CDR3 region is CASSLVGGLKYREKLFF. The CDR3 coding sequence is TGCGCCAGCAGCTTGGTTGGAGGGTTGAAGTATCGGGAAAAACTGTTTTTT.

On this clone itself: The identical CDR3 is also encoded by other nucleotide sequences in the sample. The chain employs TRBV5-1 and TRBJ1-4; the match to TRBD1 covers 8 bases. V gave up 2 bases and J gave up 2 bases; unmatched junction bases: 2. Germline CDR1 is SGHRS and CDR2 is YFSETQ. This CDR3 contains 15 residues. Here the CDR3 DNA reads TGCGCCAGCAGCTTCCAGGGGGCCACTAATGAAAAACTGTTTTTT. It yields the protein CASSFQGATNEKLFF. The full variable domain, with the rest looked up from reference TRBV5-1 and TRBJ1-4, is KAGVTQTPRYLIKTRGQQVTLSCSPISGHRSVSWYQQTPGQGLQFLFEYFSETQRNKGNFPGRFSGRQFSNSRSEMNVSTLELGDSALYLCASSFQGATNEKLFFGSGTQLSVL.

The CDR3 bases are TGTGCCAGCTCACCAGGACTAGCGGGAGTGGGTGAGCAGTTCTTC. Translating it yields CASSPGLAGVGEQFF. The chain recombines TRBV18 with TRBJ2-1; 13 bases are a match to TRBD2. V lost 2 bases to trimming and J lost 9 bases; unmatched junction nucleotides: 4. CDR1 is KGHSH, CDR2 LQKENI, per germline. The length of the CDR3 is 15 residues.

The chain uses TRBV5-6 and TRBJ2-2; no clear D. This CDR3 has 15 residues. The V and J ends lost 3 bases and 4 bases respectively, with 13 bases between them. Germline V gene lookup returns CDR1 SGHDT and CDR2 YYEEEE. The CDR3 sequence is CASSSWTAGTGELFF. CDR3 sequence (DNA): TGTGCCAGCAGCTCCTGGACGGCCGGCACCGGGGAGCTGTTTTTT.